These 12 T cell receptor beta chains originate from one sample sequenced in a study of cytomegalovirus exposure and HLA in healthy donors. PCR amplification relied on 60 Vbeta primers (plus 13 Jbeta primers). TCRdb's table, derived via immunoSEQ multiplex PCR, lists solely in-frame clones and lacks some. The data show 210,000 or so clones, over 80% seen once. The source material was PBMCs. All receptors come from a boy younger than 10 in good health and CMV-seronegative.

The chain uses TRBV5-8 and TRBJ1-4; 11 bases agree with TRBD1. The CDR3 runs 15 residues. V was clipped by 2 bases and J by 6 bases; unmatched bases: 3. Germline CDR1 is SGHTS and CDR2 is YDEGEE. CDR3 loop: CASSLLGQGDEKLFF. The CDR3 nucleotides read TGTGCCAGCAGCTTACTGGGACAGGGGGATGAAAAACTGTTTTTT.

The chain joins TRBV19 to TRBJ2-1, with D possibly being TRBD2 (6 bases). The V gene's germline CDR1 is LNHDA and CDR2 SQIVND (reference sequence). The V gene lost 5 bases and the J gene lost 2 bases, with 10 bases spanning the gap. This CDR3 has 14 amino acids. The CDR3 bases are TGTGCCAGTAGTCGGCGGGGTACCTACAATGAGCAGTTCTTC. It translates to CASSRRGTYNEQFF.

V gene TRBV28 combines with J gene TRBJ2-3; D is uncertain. Germline-derived CDR1 and CDR2 are MDHEN and SYDVKM. The CDR3 length is 12 residues. V was clipped by 1 base and J by 8 bases, with 7 bases between them. The CDR3 nucleotides read TGTGCCAGCAGTTTATCTCTAGGTACGCAGTATTTT. It codes for CASSLSLGTQYF.

The rearrangement links TRBV11-2 to TRBJ2-1, with a tentative D call TRBD2 (5 bases). The germline V gene has CDR1 SGHAT and CDR2 FQNNGV. There are 15 residues in the CDR3. V lost 2 bases and J lost 0, with 8 bases in between. The CDR3 loop is CASSLTGSSYNEQFF. CDR3 DNA sequence: TGTGCCAGCAGCTTAACGGGATCCTCCTACAATGAGCAGTTCTTC.

The J gene is TRBJ1-1, the V gene TRBV7-9, with D perhaps TRBD1 (6 bases). Germline CDR1 reads SEHNR; CDR2 reads FQNEAQ (reference sequence). The CDR3 consists of 15 residues. The ends were cut back, 4 bases at V and 4 bases at J, with 16 bases in the middle. The chain's CDR3 is CASSSAKGVATEAFF. The DNA for the CDR3 is TGTGCCAGCAGCTCCGCCAAGGGGGTCGCCACTGAAGCTTTCTTT.

The rearrangement links TRBV14 to TRBJ2-1; weak D call: TRBD1 (5 bases). The CDR3 is made up of 15 amino acids. Trimming removed 3 bases at V and 7 bases at J, with 16 bases between. CDR1 is SGHDN, CDR2 FVKESK, per germline. CDR3 nucleotide sequence: TGTGCCAGCAGCCACCCTGGGGCCGCTCAAAATGAGCAGTTCTTC. Encoded protein: CASSHPGAAQNEQFF. The full variable domain, rest sourced from reference TRBV14 and TRBJ2-1, is EAGVTQFPSHSVIEKGQTVTLRCDPISGHDNLYWYRRVMGKEIKFLLHFVKESKQDESGMPNNRFLAERTGGTYSTLKVQPAELEDSGVYFCASSHPGAAQNEQFFGPGTRLTVL.

The chain employs TRBV10-3 and TRBJ2-7, with a tentative D call TRBD1 (5 bases). This CDR3 has 15 amino acids. V lost 4 bases, J lost 2 bases, and 15 bases lay in between. CDR1 is ENHRY and CDR2 is SYGVKD in the germline V gene. The CDR3 DNA reads as TGTGCCATCAGTGCACTGGACAAGGTCCCCTACGAGCAGTACTTC. Protein sequence: CAISALDKVPYEQYF.

J is TRBJ2-1 and V is TRBV5-1, with D tentatively TRBD2 (5 bases). There are 12 residues in the CDR3. V dropped 3 bases and J dropped 9 bases, with 10 bases sitting between them. The V gene's germline CDR1 is SGHRS and CDR2 YFSETQ. CDR3 sequence reads: CASSWTRTEQFF. The CDR3 region has the DNA TGCGCCAGCAGCTGGACTCGCACTGAGCAGTTCTTC.

The chain carries TRBV13 and TRBJ2-1, with TRBD1 identical over 8 bases. The CDR3 has 13 residues. CDR1 is PRHDT and CDR2 is FYEKMQ in the germline V gene (reference sequence). Trimming removed 7 bases from V and 4 bases from J; junction bases left unmatched: 3. The DNA of the CDR3 is TGTGCCAGCACCCGGACAGGGTACAATGAGCAGTTCTTC. Protein sequence: CASTRTGYNEQFF. The variable domain in full, with the rest retrieved from reference TRBV13 and TRBJ2-1, is AAGVIQSPRHLIKEKRETATLKCYPIPRHDTVYWYQQGPGQDPQFLISFYEKMQSDKGSIPDRFSAQQFSDYHSELNMSSLELGDSALYFCASTRTGYNEQFFGPGTRLTVL.

This sequence joins TRBV21-1 and TRBJ1-2. TRBV21-1 is tagged as a pseudogene. The CDR3 totals 15 residues. The CDR3 region is CASSPGGPYNYGYTF. Written as DNA, the CDR3 is TGTGCCAGCAGCCCCGGAGGGCCCTATAACTATGGCTACACCTTC.

The chain employs TRBV6-1 and TRBJ1-3; 7 bases match TRBD1. The junction had 8 bases not matched to a gene; V was cut back by 5 bases and J by 4 bases. CDR3 length: 15 amino acids. Germline V lookup: CDR1 MNHNS, CDR2 SASEGT. CDR3 in amino acids: CASSSETGRGNTIYF. The CDR3 DNA sequence: TGTGCCAGCAGTTCGGAGACAGGGAGAGGAAACACCATATATTTT.

The CDR3 reads CASSLTAGGPHEQFF. The CDR3 bases are TGTGCCAGCAGTTTAACGGCGGGAGGGCCTCATGAGCAGTTCTTC. The V gene is TRBV27, the J gene TRBJ2-1; 9 positions match TRBD2. Per the germline V gene, CDR1 is MNHEY and CDR2 is SMNVEV (reference sequence). With V trimmed by 2 bases and J by 8 bases, 7 bases remained unmatched. The CDR3 runs to 15 residues.